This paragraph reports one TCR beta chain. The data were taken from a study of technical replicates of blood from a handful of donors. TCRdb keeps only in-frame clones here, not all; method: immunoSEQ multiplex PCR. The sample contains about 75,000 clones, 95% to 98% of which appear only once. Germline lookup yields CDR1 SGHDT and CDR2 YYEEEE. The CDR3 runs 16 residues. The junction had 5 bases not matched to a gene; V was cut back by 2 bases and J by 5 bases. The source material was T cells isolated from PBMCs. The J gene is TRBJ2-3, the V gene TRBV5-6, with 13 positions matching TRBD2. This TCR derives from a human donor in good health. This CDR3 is CASSLRTSGSGDTQYF. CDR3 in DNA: TGTGCCAGCAGCTTAAGGACTAGCGGGAGCGGAGATACGCAGTATTTT.